This record concerns one T cell receptor beta chain sequence. This sample is part of a study of blood T cell repertoires in COVID-19. Study summary: Material from acute and convalescent COVID-19 was sourced from the United States, Italy and Spain.

Germline CDR1 SQVTM, CDR2 ANQGSEA. The CDR3 runs 14 residues. Unmatched junction bases numbered 7, after V lost 4 bases and J lost 3 bases. Authors' analysis steps: Quantification of nucleated cells was approximated via reference gene primer amplification. Repertoires were generated with immunoSEQ multiplex PCR, while TCRdb's copy carries only in-frame clones and drops some. The V and J calls and clone size come from that table; D and trimming were worked out from the DNA. The sample shows 260,000 or so clones, 88% of them seen only once. The chain joins TRBV29-1 to TRBJ2-7, with TRBD1 matching over 9 bases. Source material: peripheral blood. The TCR comes from a human donor in a cohort sampled during active COVID-19. The CDR3 reads CSVGGGTGNYEQYF. In DNA form, the CDR3 reads TGCAGCGTTGGTGGGGGGACAGGGAACTACGAGCAGTACTTC.